This TCR beta chain was sequenced during a study of blood T cell repertoires in COVID-19. V gave up 6 bases and J gave up 3 bases, with 6 bases separating them. This CDR3 spans 13 amino acids. Per the authors' pipeline: Counts of nucleated cells, estimated from reference gene primer amplification, were obtained. Sequencing used immunoSEQ multiplex PCR; TCRdb keeps in-frame clones, though not all of them. Clone size and the V and J calls come from that table; the DNA yielded D and trimming. The sample lists 210,000 or so clones, about 90% seen once, with under 2.5% in the top ten. The receptor was derived from a man in his forties with active or convalescent COVID-19. Sequenced input: peripheral blood. V usage is TRBV12-3 or TRBV12-4 and J usage is TRBJ2-6; the D gene is possibly TRBD2 (5 bases). CDR3 in DNA: TGTGCCAGCAGCACTAGTGGGGCCAACGTCCTGACTTTC. Translation: CASSTSGANVLTF.